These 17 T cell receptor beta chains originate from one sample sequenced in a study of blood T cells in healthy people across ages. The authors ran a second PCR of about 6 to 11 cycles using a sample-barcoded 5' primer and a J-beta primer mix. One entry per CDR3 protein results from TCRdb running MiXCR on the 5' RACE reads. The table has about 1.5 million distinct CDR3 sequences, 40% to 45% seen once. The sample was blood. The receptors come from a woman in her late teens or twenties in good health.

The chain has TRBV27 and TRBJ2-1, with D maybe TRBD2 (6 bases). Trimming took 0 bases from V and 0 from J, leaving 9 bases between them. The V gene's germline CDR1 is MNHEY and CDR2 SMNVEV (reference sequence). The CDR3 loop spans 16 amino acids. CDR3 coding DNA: TGTGCCAGCAGTTTATCGTGGGGGGTCTCCTACAATGAGCAGTTCTTC. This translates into CASSLSWGVSYNEQFF.

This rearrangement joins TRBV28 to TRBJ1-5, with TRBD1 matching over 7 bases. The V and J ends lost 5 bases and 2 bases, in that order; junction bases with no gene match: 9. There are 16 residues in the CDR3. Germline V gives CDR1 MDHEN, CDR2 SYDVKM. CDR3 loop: CASSPTTGRGNQPQHF. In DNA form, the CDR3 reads TGTGCCAGCAGTCCGACGACAGGGAGAGGCAATCAGCCCCAGCATTTT.

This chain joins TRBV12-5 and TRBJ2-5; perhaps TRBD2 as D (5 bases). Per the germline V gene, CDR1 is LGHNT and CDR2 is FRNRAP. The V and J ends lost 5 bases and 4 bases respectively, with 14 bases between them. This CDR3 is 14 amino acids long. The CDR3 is CASGVGSVGETQYF. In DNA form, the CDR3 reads TGTGCTAGTGGTGTGGGTAGCGTCGGAGAGACCCAGTACTTC.

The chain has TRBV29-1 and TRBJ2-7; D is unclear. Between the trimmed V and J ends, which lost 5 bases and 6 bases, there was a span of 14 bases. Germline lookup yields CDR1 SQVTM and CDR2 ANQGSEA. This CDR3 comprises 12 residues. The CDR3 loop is CSVNTRATEQYF. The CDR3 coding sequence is TGCAGCGTTAATACCCGAGCTACCGAGCAGTACTTC.

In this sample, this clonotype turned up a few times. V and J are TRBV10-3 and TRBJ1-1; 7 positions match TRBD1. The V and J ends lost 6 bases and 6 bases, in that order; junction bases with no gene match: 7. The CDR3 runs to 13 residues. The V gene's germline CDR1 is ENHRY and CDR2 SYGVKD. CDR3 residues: CAIRPGGTSEAFF. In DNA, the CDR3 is TGTGCCATCAGGCCAGGGGGGACCTCTGAAGCTTTCTTT.

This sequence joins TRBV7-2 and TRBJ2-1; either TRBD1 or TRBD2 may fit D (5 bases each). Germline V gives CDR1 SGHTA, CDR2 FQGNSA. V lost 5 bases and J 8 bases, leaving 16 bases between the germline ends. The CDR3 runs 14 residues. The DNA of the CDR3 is TGTGCCAGCAGCCTGACGGGGCCTGAGGATGAGCAGTTCTTC. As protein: CASSLTGPEDEQFF.

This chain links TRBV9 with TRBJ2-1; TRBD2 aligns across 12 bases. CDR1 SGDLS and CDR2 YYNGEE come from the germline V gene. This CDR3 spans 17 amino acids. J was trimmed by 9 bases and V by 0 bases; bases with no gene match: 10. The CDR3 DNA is TGTGCCAGCAGCGTAGGGCTAGCGGGAGGGCCGGTGGTTGAGCAGTTCTTC. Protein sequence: CASSVGLAGGPVVEQFF.

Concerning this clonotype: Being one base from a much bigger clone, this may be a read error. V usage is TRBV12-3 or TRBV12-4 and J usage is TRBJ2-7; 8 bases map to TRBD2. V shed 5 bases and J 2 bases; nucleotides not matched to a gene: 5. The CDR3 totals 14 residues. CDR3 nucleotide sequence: TGTGCCAGCAGTGGACGAGCGGGAGCCTACGAGCAGTACTTC. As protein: CASSGRAGAYEQYF.

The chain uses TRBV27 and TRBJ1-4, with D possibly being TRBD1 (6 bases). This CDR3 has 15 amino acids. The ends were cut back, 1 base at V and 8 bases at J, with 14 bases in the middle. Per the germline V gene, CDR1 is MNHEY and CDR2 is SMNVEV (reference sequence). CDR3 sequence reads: CASSLYRGAGEKLFF. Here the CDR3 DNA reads TGTGCCAGCAGTTTATACCGGGGGGCTGGGGAAAAACTGTTTTTT.

In nucleotides, the CDR3 is TGCGCCAGCAGCCAAGAAAGCGTAGGGGACAACGAGCAGTACTTC. Protein sequence: CASSQESVGDNEQYF. This chain links TRBV4-3 with TRBJ2-5; possibly TRBD1 for D (6 bases). The DNA matches TRBJ2-7 better at its end, which makes the J call doubtful. Germline V gives CDR1 LGHNA, CDR2 YSLEER. The CDR3 runs to 15 residues.

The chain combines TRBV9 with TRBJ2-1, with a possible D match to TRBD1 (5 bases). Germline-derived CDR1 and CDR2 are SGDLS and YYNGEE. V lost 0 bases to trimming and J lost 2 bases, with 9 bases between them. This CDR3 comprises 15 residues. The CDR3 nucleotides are TGTGCCAGCAGCGTAGTGTCAGGGACCTACAATGAGCAGTTCTTC. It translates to CASSVVSGTYNEQFF.

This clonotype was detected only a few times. The CDR3 here is CSARDLRGTTDTQYF. CDR3 nucleotide sequence: TGCAGTGCTAGAGATTTACGCGGGACCACAGATACGCAGTATTTT. This chain joins TRBV20-1 and TRBJ2-3, with D possibly TRBD2 on 6 matching bases. This CDR3 is 15 amino acids long. Trimming left V 0 bases short and J 2 bases short, with 12 bases between. Germline CDR1 DFQATT, CDR2 SNEGSKA (reference sequence).

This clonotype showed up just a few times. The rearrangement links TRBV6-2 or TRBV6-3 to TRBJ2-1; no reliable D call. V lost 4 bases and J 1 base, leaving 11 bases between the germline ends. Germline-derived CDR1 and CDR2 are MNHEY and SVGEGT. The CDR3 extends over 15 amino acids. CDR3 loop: CASSLPGLSYNEQFF. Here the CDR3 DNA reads TGTGCCAGCAGTTTACCGGGCCTATCCTACAATGAGCAGTTCTTC.

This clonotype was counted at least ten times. CDR3 DNA sequence: TGTGCCAGCAGTTTGGGGACAGGCGTGAATCAGCCCCAGCATTTT. The encoded protein is CASSLGTGVNQPQHF. V usage is TRBV12-3 or TRBV12-4 and J usage is TRBJ1-5; the match to TRBD1 covers 8 bases. Trimming cost V 3 bases and J 4 bases; bases outside gene matches: 5. CDR3 size: 15 residues.

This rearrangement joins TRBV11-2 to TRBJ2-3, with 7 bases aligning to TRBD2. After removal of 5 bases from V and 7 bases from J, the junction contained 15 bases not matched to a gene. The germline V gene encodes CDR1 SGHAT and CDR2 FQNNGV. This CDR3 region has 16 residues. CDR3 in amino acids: CASSRETSPVRHTQYF. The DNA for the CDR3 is TGTGCCAGCAGCCGAGAGACTAGCCCGGTTCGGCATACGCAGTATTTT.

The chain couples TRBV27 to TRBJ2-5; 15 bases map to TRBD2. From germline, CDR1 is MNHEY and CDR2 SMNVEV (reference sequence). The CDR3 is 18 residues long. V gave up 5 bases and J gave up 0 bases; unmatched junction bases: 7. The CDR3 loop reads CASSPGLAGGRYQETQYF. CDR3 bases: TGTGCCAGCAGTCCAGGACTAGCGGGAGGGAGGTACCAAGAGACCCAGTACTTC.

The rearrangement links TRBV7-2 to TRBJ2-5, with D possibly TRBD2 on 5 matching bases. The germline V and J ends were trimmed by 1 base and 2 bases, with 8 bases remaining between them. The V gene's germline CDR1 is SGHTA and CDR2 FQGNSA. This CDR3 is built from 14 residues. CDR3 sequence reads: CASSLGREQETQYF. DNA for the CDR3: TGTGCCAGCAGCTTAGGACGGGAACAAGAGACCCAGTACTTC.